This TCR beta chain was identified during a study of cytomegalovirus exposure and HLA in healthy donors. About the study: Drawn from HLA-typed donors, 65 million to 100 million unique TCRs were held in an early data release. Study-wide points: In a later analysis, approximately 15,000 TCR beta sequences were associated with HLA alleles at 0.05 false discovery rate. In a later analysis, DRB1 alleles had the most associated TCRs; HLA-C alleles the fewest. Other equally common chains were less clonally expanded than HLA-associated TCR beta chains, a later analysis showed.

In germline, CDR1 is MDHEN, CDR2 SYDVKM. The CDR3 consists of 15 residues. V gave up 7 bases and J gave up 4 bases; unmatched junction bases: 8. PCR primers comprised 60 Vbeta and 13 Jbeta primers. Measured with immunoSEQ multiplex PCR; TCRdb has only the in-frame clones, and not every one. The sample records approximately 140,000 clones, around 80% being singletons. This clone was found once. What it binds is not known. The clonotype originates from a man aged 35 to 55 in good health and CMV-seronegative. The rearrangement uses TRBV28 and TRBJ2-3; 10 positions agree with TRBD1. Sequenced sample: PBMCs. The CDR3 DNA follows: TGTGCCAGCAACGTAAGGGACAGGGGACCAGATACGCAGTATTTT. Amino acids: CASNVRDRGPDTQYF.